This T cell receptor (beta chain) was obtained from a study of blood T cell repertoires in COVID-19. Background on the study: The origin of the acute and convalescent COVID-19 samples was the United States, Italy and Spain. Nucleic acid was either cDNA or gDNA, and it came from T cells, B-cell-depleted T cells, or PBMCs.

Per the original data handling: Reference gene primers were amplified, and this amplification served to estimate nucleated cell counts. Sequencing used immunoSEQ multiplex PCR; TCRdb keeps in-frame clones, though not all of them. That table supplies the V and J calls and clone size; D and trimming were determined from the DNA. The sample records about 51,000 clones, approximately 86% being singletons. This clone was observed a few times. The clonotype comes from a man aged 60 to 75 with acute or convalescent COVID-19. Sequencing was performed on peripheral blood.

The CDR3 DNA reads TGTGCCAGCATGGGGGCCAATGAGCAGTTCTTC. This encodes CASMGANEQFF. The V call is TRBV7-9, the J call TRBJ2-1, with D perhaps TRBD1 (6 bases). This CDR3 is built from 11 residues. Trimming took off 7 bases at V and 6 bases at J, with 7 bases between the two ends. Looked up from germline, CDR1 is SEHNR and CDR2 is FQNEAQ (reference sequence).